Each of the 26 T cell receptor beta chains below was sequenced from the same sample in a study of T cells in Graves' hyperthyroidism and ophthalmopathy. The TCR beta CDR3 regions underwent amplification using RNA transcripts as the source. HTBI primers were the set used in a first-round RT-PCR of the TCR CDR3. TCRdb re-analysed the multiplex PCR reads in MiXCR, keeping a single row per CDR3 protein. The profile shows around 350,000 distinct CDR3 sequences, 20% to 25% of them singletons. Source material: blood. Receptors originate from a man in his forties or fifties with Graves' hyperthyroidism.

Concerning this clonotype itself: This clone may be a read error of a much larger clone one base away. The chain combines TRBV11-3 with TRBJ2-7; D is possibly TRBD2 (5 bases). This CDR3 is built from 14 residues. Deletions cut 5 bases from V and 7 bases from J, with 18 bases between. The germline CDR1 and CDR2 sequences are SGHNT and YENEEA. The CDR3 DNA sequence: TGTGCCAGCAGCCCCCCGGGCATCGGGGATGAGCAGTACTTC. This sequence encodes CASSPPGIGDEQYF. The whole variable domain, remainder taken from reference TRBV11-3 and TRBJ2-7, is EAGVVQSPRYKIIEKKQPVAFWCNPISGHNTLYWYLQNLGQGPELLIRYENEEAVDDSQLPKDRFSAERLKGVDSTLKIQPAELGDSAVYLCASSPPGIGDEQYFGPGTRLTVT.

J is TRBJ2-7 and V is TRBV6-1; the D is unclear. The CDR3 has 11 amino acids. The germline CDR1 and CDR2 sequences are MNHNS and SASEGT. V was shortened by 6 bases and J by 5 bases, with 8 bases between the two germline ends. The CDR3 coding sequence is TGTGCCAGCAGGACCATGAACGAGCAGTACTTC. Protein sequence: CASRTMNEQYF.

The table lists this clonotype with a few counts. This chain joins TRBV7-2 and TRBJ2-7; no reliable D call. The germline CDR1 and CDR2 sequences are SGHTA and FQGNSA. This CDR3 region has 14 residues. Trimming took off 0 bases at V and 4 bases at J, with 10 bases between the two ends. The chain's CDR3 is CASSLARQIYEQYF. As DNA, the CDR3 is TGTGCCAGCAGCTTAGCGCGGCAGATATACGAGCAGTACTTC.

The chain recombines TRBV11-2 with TRBJ2-7; 9 nucleotides match TRBD1. V was clipped by 2 bases and J by 2 bases; unmatched bases: 4. CDR1 is SGHAT and CDR2 is FQNNGV in the germline V gene. This CDR3 contains 15 residues. The CDR3 reads CASSLPGQGPYEQYF. DNA of the CDR3: TGTGCCAGCAGCTTACCGGGACAGGGTCCCTACGAGCAGTACTTC.

This clonotype came up a few times. The CDR3 DNA sequence: TGTGCCAGCTCACCCGGGGACCTTAGCAATCAGCCCCAGCATTTT. Encoded protein: CASSPGDLSNQPQHF. V is TRBV18 and J is TRBJ1-5; D possibly corresponds to TRBD1 (5 bases). Germline assignment: CDR1 KGHSH and CDR2 LQKENI. The V gene lost 3 bases and the J gene lost 0 bases, with 9 bases spanning the gap. The CDR3 loop spans 15 amino acids.

This clonotype came up a few times. The chain links TRBV7-3 to TRBJ2-3; the match to TRBD1 covers 7 bases. This CDR3 is 16 amino acids long. Germline CDR1 and CDR2: SGHTA and FQGTGA. After removal of 6 bases from V and 4 bases from J, the junction contained 13 bases not matched to a gene. CDR3 sequence: CASRRLDRDGADTQYF. CDR3 DNA sequence: TGTGCCAGCAGACGCCTTGACAGGGATGGAGCAGATACGCAGTATTTT.

This chain links TRBV10-2 with TRBJ1-1; D not certain. The CDR3 spans 12 residues. Germline loops: CDR1 WSHSY, CDR2 SAAADI. Trimming removed 4 bases at V and 1 base at J, with 4 bases between. The CDR3 here is CASSVGNTEAFF. In DNA form, the CDR3 reads TGCGCCAGCAGTGTCGGGAACACTGAAGCTTTCTTT.

This clonotype has only a few counts. The rearrangement links TRBV9 to TRBJ1-1, with D uncertain. Germline assignment: CDR1 SGDLS and CDR2 YYNGEE. The V end was cut by 0 bases, the J end by 0 bases, with 12 bases between. This CDR3 region has 16 residues. DNA of the CDR3: TGTGCCAGCAGCGTAGCGCAGGAGGGTATGAACACTGAAGCTTTCTTT. Residues: CASSVAQEGMNTEAFF.

This clonotype was detected only a few times. The genes are TRBV7-9 and TRBJ2-5; 10 bases fit TRBD2. CDR3 length: 15 residues. Germline trimming cut 4 bases from V and 4 bases from J; bases unmatched to any gene: 6. Germline V gives CDR1 SEHNR, CDR2 FQNEAQ (reference sequence). The CDR3 sequence: CASSSPTSGTETQYF. DNA for the CDR3: TGTGCCAGCAGCTCTCCTACTAGCGGGACAGAGACCCAGTACTTC.

This clonotype was recorded a few times. The chain carries TRBV11-2 and TRBJ2-1; tentative D call: TRBD2 (5 bases). Germline-derived CDR1 and CDR2 are SGHAT and FQNNGV. The CDR3 runs 12 residues. The ends were cut back, 5 bases at V and 9 bases at J, with 11 bases in the middle. The CDR3 region is CASSPGLLEQFF. CDR3 in DNA: TGTGCCAGCAGCCCGGGGTTGCTTGAGCAGTTCTTC.

This clonotype was detected only a few times. The chain links TRBV7-3 to TRBJ1-2, with 11 bases lining up with TRBD1. This CDR3 spans 14 amino acids. The germline V gene encodes CDR1 SGHTA and CDR2 FQGTGA. After removal of 4 bases from V and 6 bases from J, the junction contained 4 bases not matched to a gene. In nucleotides, the CDR3 is TGTGCCAGCAGCTCCGGGACAGGGGGGGATGGCTACACCTTC. Protein product: CASSSGTGGDGYTF.

Concerning this clonotype: A single base separates this from a much larger clone, so it may be a read error. The CDR3 loop is CAGSLGQGSREQFF. The CDR3 DNA is TGCGCCGGCAGCTTGGGACAGGGTTCTAGGGAGCAGTTCTTC. This chain links TRBV5-1 with TRBJ2-1; 9 bases align to TRBD1. Looked up from germline, CDR1 is SGHRS and CDR2 is YFSETQ. CDR3 length: 14 residues. Variable domain in full (rest from reference TRBV5-1 and TRBJ2-1): KAGVTQTPRYLIKTRGQQVTLSCSPISGHRSVSWYQQTPGQGLQFLFEYFSETQRNKGNFPGRFSGRQFSNSRSEMNVSTLELGDSALYLCAGSLGQGSREQFFGPGTRLTVL.

This clonotype was seen a handful of times. CDR3 sequence: CAWSTGGNQPQHF. The CDR3, as DNA: TGTGCCTGGAGCACAGGGGGCAATCAGCCCCAGCATTTT. V usage is TRBV30 and J usage is TRBJ1-5; 7 bases are a match to TRBD1. The CDR3 runs to 13 residues. With V trimmed by 3 bases and J by 2 bases, 1 base remained unmatched. Germline loops: CDR1 GTSNPN, CDR2 SVGIG (reference sequence). The variable domain in full, with the rest retrieved from reference TRBV30 and TRBJ1-5, is SQTIHQWPATLVQPVGSPLSLECTVEGTSNPNLYWYRQAAGRGLQLLFYSVGIGQISSEVPQNLSASRPQDRQFILSSKKLLLSDSGFYLCAWSTGGNQPQHFGDGTRLSIL.

This clonotype has a handful of counts. The chain carries TRBV5-1 and TRBJ2-7; 7 bases map to TRBD1. Germline V CDR1 and CDR2: SGHRS, YFSETQ. Trimming at V came to 2 bases and at J to 0 bases, leaving 5 bases not matched to a gene. The CDR3 sequence is 15 residues long. This chain's CDR3 is CASSLPGQNSYEQYF. The CDR3 DNA follows: TGCGCCAGCAGCTTACCGGGACAGAACTCCTACGAGCAGTACTTC.

The sample holds a few counts of this clonotype. V is TRBV5-1 and J is TRBJ2-1; 12 bases are a match to TRBD2. CDR1 and CDR2 (germline): SGHRS, YFSETQ. This CDR3 contains 15 residues. Trimming took 4 bases from V and 7 from J; bases not matched to a gene: 6. The CDR3 loop is CASSVETSGSNEQFF. The DNA of the CDR3 is TGCGCCAGCAGCGTAGAGACTAGCGGGAGTAATGAGCAGTTCTTC.

This clonotype turned up a few times. This chain connects TRBV11-1 to TRBJ2-2, with 7 bases fitting TRBD2. The germline CDR1 and CDR2 sequences are SGHAT and FQDESV (reference sequence). This CDR3 comprises 16 residues. J gave up 5 bases and V 4 bases, and 10 bases lay outside the gene matches. In DNA form, the CDR3 reads TGTGCCAGCAGCTACACGCTCCGGGGGGAAACCGGGGAGCTGTTTTTT. Its protein product is CASSYTLRGETGELFF.

This chain connects TRBV18 to TRBJ1-1; TRBD1 matches at 8 bases. The germline V gene encodes CDR1 KGHSH and CDR2 LQKENI. V dropped 5 bases and J dropped 7; count of bases not matched to a gene: 6. This CDR3 is 13 amino acids long. DNA for the CDR3: TGTGCCAGCTCATATGCAGGGGGCGTTGAAGCTTTCTTT. Amino acid sequence: CASSYAGGVEAFF. The entire variable domain, with the rest obtained from reference TRBV18 and TRBJ1-1, is as follows: NAGVMQNPRHLVRRRGQEARLRCSPMKGHSHVYWYRQLPEEGLKFMVYLQKENIIDESGMPKERFSAEFPKEGPSILRIQQVVRGDSAAYFCASSYAGGVEAFFGQGTRLTVV.

J is TRBJ2-7 and V is TRBV3-1; 9 bases match TRBD2. The CDR3 consists of 16 residues. Per the germline V gene, CDR1 is LGHDT and CDR2 is YNNKEL (reference sequence). The V gene end was trimmed by 4 bases and the J gene end by 3 bases; junction bases not matched to a gene: 10. The CDR3 DNA is TGTGCCAGCAGCCCACGGACTAGCGAATTAGACTACGAGCAGTACTTC. Translation: CASSPRTSELDYEQYF.

The chain combines TRBV6-1 with TRBJ2-7; 12 bases agree with TRBD1. The trim removed 11 bases at V and 4 bases at J, leaving 6 bases unmatched. This CDR3 is 13 amino acids long. Germline V gene data show CDR1 as MNHNS and CDR2 as SASEGT. The CDR3 here is CAGGQGAQYEQYF. The CDR3 DNA reads TGTGCCGGGGGACAGGGGGCTCAGTACGAGCAGTACTTC.

The chain carries TRBV5-1 and TRBJ1-6; TRBD1 matches 7 bases. The germline V gene encodes CDR1 SGHRS and CDR2 YFSETQ. V shed 2 bases and J 10 bases; nucleotides not matched to a gene: 6. The CDR3 covers 14 residues. DNA of the CDR3: TGCGCCAGCAGCTTCAACAGGGGTTTCTCACCCCTCCACTTT. This codes for CASSFNRGFSPLHF.

A few counts support this clonotype. DNA for the CDR3: TGTGCCAGCAACGTCCAAGGCCCTTATTATGGCTACACCTTC. It yields the protein CASNVQGPYYGYTF. The V gene is TRBV6-1, the J gene TRBJ1-2; D is undetermined. V lost 7 bases, J lost 5 bases, and 17 bases lay in between. Germline assignment: CDR1 MNHNS and CDR2 SASEGT. The CDR3 contains 14 residues.

This clonotype appeared a few times. The genes are TRBV7-9 and TRBJ2-1; 9 bases fit TRBD2. Per the germline V gene, CDR1 is SEHNR and CDR2 is FQNEAQ (reference sequence). The CDR3 is made up of 16 amino acids. V gave up 5 bases and J gave up 7 bases; unmatched junction bases: 12. In DNA form, the CDR3 reads TGTGCCAGCAGCCTAATTAGCGGGAGACTCGAGAATGAGCAGTTCTTC. Amino acid sequence: CASSLISGRLENEQFF.

This clonotype turned up a few times. The rearrangement links TRBV2 to TRBJ1-2; TRBD1 is a possible D gene (6 bases). CDR1 SNHLY and CDR2 FYNNEI come from the germline V gene. The V and J ends lost 10 bases and 5 bases respectively, with 23 bases between them. The CDR3 spans 15 residues. CDR3 bases: TGTGCCAACATGGGGGCGGAAAACCAGGGATATGGCTACACCTTC. This sequence encodes CANMGAENQGYGYTF.

Worth noting for this clonotype: Relative to the germline gene, one junction end is altered; a read error may explain this. V and J are TRBV11-1 and TRBJ1-2; a weak D match, TRBD1 (6 bases). The CDR3 contains 15 residues. The germline V gene encodes CDR1 SGHAT and CDR2 FQDESV (reference sequence). The CDR3 loop is CASSPSWTANYGYAF. Here the CDR3 DNA reads TGTGCCAGCAGCCCCTCGTGGACAGCGAACTATGGCTACGCCTTC. The full variable domain, completed using reference TRBV11-1 and TRBJ1-2, is EAEVAQSPRYKITEKSQAVAFWCDPISGHATLYWYRQILGQGPELLVQFQDESVVDDSQLPKDRFSAERLKGVDSTLKIQPAELGDSAMYLCASSPSWTANYGYAFGSGTRLTVV.

This clonotype was counted many times. J is TRBJ2-7 and V is TRBV7-2; D gene unclear. Trimming cost V 3 bases and J 5 bases, with 11 bases left between them. The CDR3 extends over 13 amino acids. The germline gives CDR1 SGHTA, CDR2 FQGNSA. The CDR3 nucleotides are TGTGCCAGCAGCTTTCGGGTAAAAGACGAGCAGTACTTC. Translated, it gives CASSFRVKDEQYF.

As for this clonotype: Just one base apart from a much larger clone, this may be a read error. The rearrangement joins TRBV6-1 to TRBJ2-1, with D possibly TRBD1 on 6 matching bases. Per germline, CDR1 MNHNS and CDR2 SASEGT. V was cut by 7 bases and J by 3 bases, with 10 bases left in between. The CDR3 consists of 13 residues. CDR3 loop: CASTRDNYNEQFF. CDR3 sequence (DNA): TGTGCCAGCACCAGGGACAACTACAATGAGCAGTTCTTC.